These 8 T cell receptor beta chains were all obtained from the same sample, sequenced in a study of cytotoxic CD8 clonotypes in ibrutinib-treated CLL. TCRdb's table, derived via immunoSEQ multiplex PCR, lists solely in-frame clones and lacks some. The data show about 130,000 clones, about 76% seen once. The specimen comprised PBMCs, sampled after 24 months of ibrutinib treatment. The origin of the receptors is a human donor with chronic lymphocytic leukemia.

Details on this clone: At the DNA level, this CDR3 is encoded by other sequences in the same sample as well. The chain combines TRBV5-1 with TRBJ1-5; D ambiguous. The CDR3 totals 13 residues. In germline, CDR1 is SGHRS, CDR2 YFSETQ. Trimming took off 4 bases at V and 0 bases at J, with 5 bases between the two ends. DNA of the CDR3: TGCGCCAGCAGCCCAGATAGCAATCAGCCCCAGCATTTT. The encoded protein is CASSPDSNQPQHF.

This clone was recorded a few times. The gene calls are TRBV9 and TRBJ2-1; 10 nucleotides agree with TRBD2. The germline gives CDR1 SGDLS, CDR2 YYNGEE. V was clipped by 0 bases and J by 9 bases; unmatched bases: 6. This CDR3 region has 15 residues. The CDR3 DNA sequence: TGTGCCAGCAGCGTAGCTGGGCTAGCGGGAGTTGAGCAGTTCTTC. Protein sequence: CASSVAGLAGVEQFF.

The chain employs TRBV11-1 and TRBJ2-3; D is possibly TRBD1 (6 bases). CDR3 length equals 15 residues. The V end was cut by 1 base, the J end by 2 bases, with 10 bases between. Germline V CDR1 and CDR2: SGHAT, FQDESV (reference sequence). The CDR3 DNA is TGTGCCAGCAGCTTAGGGCCGGGACACACAGATACGCAGTATTTT. Its translation is CASSLGPGHTDTQYF.

The table lists this clone with a count of one. The chain recombines TRBV7-9 with TRBJ2-5, with 9 positions matching TRBD1. There are 14 residues in the CDR3. Trimming cost V 6 bases and J 5 bases; bases outside gene matches: 7. The germline gives CDR1 SEHNR, CDR2 FQNEAQ (reference sequence). The chain's CDR3 is CASRGQGGMETQYF. Written as DNA, the CDR3 is TGTGCCAGCAGGGGACAGGGTGGTATGGAGACCCAGTACTTC.

This clone was observed at least ten times. The V and J genes are TRBV21-1 and TRBJ2-2; whether TRBD2, the table's D call, matches the DNA was not checked. TRBV21-1 corresponds to a pseudogene. The CDR3 is made up of 15 amino acids. DNA for the CDR3: TGTGCCAGCAGCAAACTAGCGGGAGACACCGGGGAGCTGTTTTTT. Translated, it gives CASSKLAGDTGELFF.

In the case of this clone: Other nucleotide sequences from this sample produce the same CDR3. The rearrangement uses TRBV18 and TRBJ1-1, with D tentatively TRBD1 (5 bases). V lost 3 bases, J lost 2 bases, and 10 bases lay in between. Germline V CDR1 and CDR2: KGHSH, LQKENI. The CDR3 loop spans 14 amino acids. CDR3 residues: CASSPLGVNTEAFF. The DNA for the CDR3 is TGTGCCAGCTCACCGCTAGGGGTAAACACTGAAGCTTTCTTT.

This clone occurred once. CDR3 sequence: CASSPLSGANVLTF. The CDR3 DNA sequence: TGTGCCAGCAGCCCCCTCTCTGGGGCCAACGTCCTGACTTTC. The gene calls are TRBV7-6 and TRBJ2-6; no reliable D call. This CDR3 spans 14 amino acids. The germline gives CDR1 SGHVS, CDR2 FNYEAQ. V lost 5 bases and J lost 0, with 5 bases in between.

The DNA for the CDR3 is TGCAGCGTTCTTGTCACACAAGAGACCCAGTACTTC. This translates into CSVLVTQETQYF. The chain combines TRBV29-1 with TRBJ2-5; D is ambiguous. V was shortened by 5 bases and J by 2 bases, with 9 bases between the two germline ends. Per the germline V gene, CDR1 is SQVTM and CDR2 is ANQGSEA. The CDR3 contains 12 residues.